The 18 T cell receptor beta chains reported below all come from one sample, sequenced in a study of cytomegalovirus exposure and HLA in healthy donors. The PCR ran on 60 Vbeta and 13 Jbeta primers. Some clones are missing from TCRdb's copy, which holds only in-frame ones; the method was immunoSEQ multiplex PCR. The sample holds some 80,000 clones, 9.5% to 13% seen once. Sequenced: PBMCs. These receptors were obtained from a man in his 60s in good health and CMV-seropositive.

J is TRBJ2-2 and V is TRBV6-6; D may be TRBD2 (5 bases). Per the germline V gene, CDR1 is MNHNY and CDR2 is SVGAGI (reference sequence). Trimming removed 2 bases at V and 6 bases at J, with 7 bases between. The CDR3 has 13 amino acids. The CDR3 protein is CASSYTGAGELFF. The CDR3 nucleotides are TGTGCCAGCAGTTACACCGGGGCCGGGGAGCTGTTTTTT.

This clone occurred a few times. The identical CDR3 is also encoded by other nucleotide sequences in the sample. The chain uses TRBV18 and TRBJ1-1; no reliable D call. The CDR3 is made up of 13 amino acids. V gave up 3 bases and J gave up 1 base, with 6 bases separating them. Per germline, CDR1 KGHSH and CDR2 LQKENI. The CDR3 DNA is TGTGCCAGCTCACCTACGGGGAACACTGAAGCTTTCTTT. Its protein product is CASSPTGNTEAFF.

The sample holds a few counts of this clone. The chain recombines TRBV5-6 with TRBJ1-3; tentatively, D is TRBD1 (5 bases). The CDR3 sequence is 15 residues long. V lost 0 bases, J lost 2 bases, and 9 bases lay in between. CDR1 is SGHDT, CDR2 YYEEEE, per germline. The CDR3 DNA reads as TGTGCCAGCAGCTTGGGACAGATCACTGGAAACACCATATATTTT. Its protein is CASSLGQITGNTIYF.

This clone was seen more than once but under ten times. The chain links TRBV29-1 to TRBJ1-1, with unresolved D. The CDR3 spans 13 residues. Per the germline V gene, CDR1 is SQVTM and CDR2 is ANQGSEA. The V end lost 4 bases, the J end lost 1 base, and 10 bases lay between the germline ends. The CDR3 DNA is TGCAGCGTTGTCGCGGGTGGGAACACTGAAGCTTTCTTT. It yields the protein CSVVAGGNTEAFF.

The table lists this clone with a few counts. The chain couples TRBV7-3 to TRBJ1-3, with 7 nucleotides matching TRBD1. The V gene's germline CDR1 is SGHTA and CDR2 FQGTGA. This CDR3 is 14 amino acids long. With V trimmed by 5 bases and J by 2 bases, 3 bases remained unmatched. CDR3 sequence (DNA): TGTGCCAGCAGCATGACAGGGACTGGAAACACCATATATTTT. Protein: CASSMTGTGNTIYF. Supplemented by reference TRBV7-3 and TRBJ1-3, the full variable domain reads GAGVSQTPSNKVTEKGKYVELRCDPISGHTALYWYRQSLGQGPEFLIYFQGTGAADDSGLPNDRFFAVRPEGSVSTLKIQRTERGDSAVYLCASSMTGTGNTIYFGEGSWLTVV.

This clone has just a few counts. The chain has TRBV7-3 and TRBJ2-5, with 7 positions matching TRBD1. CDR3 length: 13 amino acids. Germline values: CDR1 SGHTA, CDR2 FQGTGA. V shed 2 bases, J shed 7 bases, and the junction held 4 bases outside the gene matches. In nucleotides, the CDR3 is TGTGCCAGCAGCTTAGGACAGGCCGGGACCCAGTACTTC. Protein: CASSLGQAGTQYF.

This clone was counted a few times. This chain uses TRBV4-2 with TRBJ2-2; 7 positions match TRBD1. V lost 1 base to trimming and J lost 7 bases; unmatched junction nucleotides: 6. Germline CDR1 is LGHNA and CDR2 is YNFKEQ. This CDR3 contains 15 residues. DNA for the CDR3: TGTGCCAGCAGCCAAGTCATCGGGGACAGCGGGGAGCTGTTTTTT. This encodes CASSQVIGDSGELFF.

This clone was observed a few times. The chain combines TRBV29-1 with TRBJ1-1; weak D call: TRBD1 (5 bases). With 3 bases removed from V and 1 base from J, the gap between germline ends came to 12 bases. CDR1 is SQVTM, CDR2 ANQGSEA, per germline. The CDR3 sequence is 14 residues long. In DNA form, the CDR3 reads TGCAGCGTTGATCCCGGGGGACGGAACACTGAAGCTTTCTTT. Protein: CSVDPGGRNTEAFF. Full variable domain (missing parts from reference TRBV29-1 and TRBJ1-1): SAVISQKPSRDICQRGTSLTIQCQVDSQVTMMFWYRQQPGQSLTLIATANQGSEATYESGFVIDKFPISRPNLTFSTLTVSNMSPEDSSIYLCSVDPGGRNTEAFFGQGTRLTVV.

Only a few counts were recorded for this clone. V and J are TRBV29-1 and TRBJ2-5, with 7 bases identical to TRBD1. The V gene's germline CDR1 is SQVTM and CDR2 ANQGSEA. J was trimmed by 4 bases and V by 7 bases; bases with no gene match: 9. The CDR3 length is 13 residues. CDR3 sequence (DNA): TGCAGCGCTGATGGACAGGCCCCAGAGACCCAGTACTTC. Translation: CSADGQAPETQYF. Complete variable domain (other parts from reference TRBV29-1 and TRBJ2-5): SAVISQKPSRDICQRGTSLTIQCQVDSQVTMMFWYRQQPGQSLTLIATANQGSEATYESGFVIDKFPISRPNLTFSTLTVSNMSPEDSSIYLCSADGQAPETQYFGPGTRLLVL.

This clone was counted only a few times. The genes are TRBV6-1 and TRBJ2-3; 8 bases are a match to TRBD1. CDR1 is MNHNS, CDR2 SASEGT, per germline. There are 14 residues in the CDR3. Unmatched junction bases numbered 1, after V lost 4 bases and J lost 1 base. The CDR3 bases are TGTGCCAGCAGTGCGGACAGGGGCACAGATACGCAGTATTTT. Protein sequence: CASSADRGTDTQYF.

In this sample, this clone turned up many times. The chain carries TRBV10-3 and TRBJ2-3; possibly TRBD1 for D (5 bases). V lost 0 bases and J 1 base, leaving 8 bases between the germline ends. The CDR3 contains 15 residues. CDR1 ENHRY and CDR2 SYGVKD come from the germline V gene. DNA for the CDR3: TGTGCCATCAGTGAGTCAGGCAGGGGCACAGATACGCAGTATTTT. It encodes CAISESGRGTDTQYF.

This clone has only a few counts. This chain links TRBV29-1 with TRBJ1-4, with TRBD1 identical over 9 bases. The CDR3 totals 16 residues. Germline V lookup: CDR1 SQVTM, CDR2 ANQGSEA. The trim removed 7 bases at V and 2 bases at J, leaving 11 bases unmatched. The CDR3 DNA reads TGCAGCGCCCAAGGGACAGGGAAGAAGACTAATGAAAAACTGTTTTTT. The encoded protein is CSAQGTGKKTNEKLFF.

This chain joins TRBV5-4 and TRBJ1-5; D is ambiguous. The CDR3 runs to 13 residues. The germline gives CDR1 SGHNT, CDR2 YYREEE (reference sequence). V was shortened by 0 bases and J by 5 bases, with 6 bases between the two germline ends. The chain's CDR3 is CASSLAGDQPQHF. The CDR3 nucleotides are TGTGCCAGCAGCTTGGCCGGAGATCAGCCCCAGCATTTT.

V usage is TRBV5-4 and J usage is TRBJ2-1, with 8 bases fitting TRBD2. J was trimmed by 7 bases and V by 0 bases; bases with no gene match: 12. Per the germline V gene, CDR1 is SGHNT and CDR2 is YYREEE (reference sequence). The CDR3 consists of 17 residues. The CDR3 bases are TGTGCCAGCAGCTTGGCCAAACTGCTAGCGGGTGGGAATGAGCAGTTCTTC. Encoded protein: CASSLAKLLAGGNEQFF.

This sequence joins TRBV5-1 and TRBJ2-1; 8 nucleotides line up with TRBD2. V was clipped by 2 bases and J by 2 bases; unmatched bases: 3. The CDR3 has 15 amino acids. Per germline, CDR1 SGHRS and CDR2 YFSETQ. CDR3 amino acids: CASSLAAGAYNEQFF. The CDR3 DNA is TGCGCCAGCAGCTTAGCAGCGGGGGCCTACAATGAGCAGTTCTTC.

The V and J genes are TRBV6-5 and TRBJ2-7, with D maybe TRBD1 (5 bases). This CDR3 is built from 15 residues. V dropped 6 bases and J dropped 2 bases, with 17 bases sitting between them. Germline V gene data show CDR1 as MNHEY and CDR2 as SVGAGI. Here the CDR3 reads CASRDGHPMPYEQYF. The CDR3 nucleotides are TGTGCCAGCAGGGATGGACACCCGATGCCCTACGAGCAGTACTTC.

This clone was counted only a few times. DNA for the CDR3: TGTGCCAGCAGTAGCGGAGACCAAGAGACCCAGTACTTC. Its translation: CASSSGDQETQYF. The chain uses TRBV6-6 and TRBJ2-5, with D possibly TRBD2 on 5 matching bases. V lost 5 bases to trimming and J lost 0 bases, with 7 bases between them. The germline gives CDR1 MNHNY, CDR2 SVGAGI (reference sequence). The CDR3 covers 13 residues.

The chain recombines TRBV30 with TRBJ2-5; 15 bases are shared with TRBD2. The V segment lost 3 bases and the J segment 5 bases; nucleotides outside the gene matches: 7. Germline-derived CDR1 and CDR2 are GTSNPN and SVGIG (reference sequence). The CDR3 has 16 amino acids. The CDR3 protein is CAWSGTSGGPGETQYF. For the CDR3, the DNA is TGTGCCTGGAGCGGGACTAGCGGGGGGCCTGGGGAGACCCAGTACTTC.